A single sample gave rise to the 28 T cell receptor beta chains below, sequenced in a study of molecular identifiers for immune sequencing clone quantification. One entry per CDR3 protein results from TCRdb running MiXCR on the PCR reads. Of about 35,000 distinct CDR3 sequences listed, about a fifth are singletons. Sequenced: naive CD8+ T cells from blood, with Jurkat cell RNA spiked in. Subset meaning: FACS-sorted CD8+CD4-CCR7+CD45RA+ naive T cells. All receptors derive from a human donor in good health. Some libraries in this study had Jurkat cell RNA spiked in.

This clonotype has ten or more counts. V usage is TRBV4-1 and J usage is TRBJ2-7; 11 bases agree with TRBD2. Germline CDR1 and CDR2: MGHRA and YSYEKL. The CDR3 length is 16 residues. Unmatched junction bases numbered 6, after V lost 3 bases and J lost 2 bases. CDR3 region: CASSQETSGGTYEQYF. DNA of the CDR3: TGCGCCAGCAGCCAGGAAACTAGCGGGGGAACCTACGAGCAGTACTTC.

This clonotype was observed at least ten times. The V and J genes are TRBV6-2 or TRBV6-3 and TRBJ2-6, with D perhaps matching TRBD1 (6 bases). The V gene's germline CDR1 is MNHEY and CDR2 SVGEGT. V was clipped by 6 bases and J by 4 bases, with 25 bases between them. The CDR3 spans 19 residues. The CDR3 reads CASSPGSFLQGTGANVLTF. The CDR3 DNA follows: TGTGCCAGCAGCCCGGGGTCCTTCCTACAGGGCACCGGGGCCAACGTCCTGACTTTC.

This clonotype was seen repeatedly, ten times or more. This chain joins TRBV7-9 and TRBJ2-7; D not certain. The CDR3 consists of 12 residues. Germline V gives CDR1 SEHNR, CDR2 FQNEAQ (reference sequence). V shed 5 bases and J shed 5 bases, with 10 bases lying between them. CDR3 DNA sequence: TGTGCCAGCAGCCCTTCAGGCGACGAGCAGTACTTC. Translation gives CASSPSGDEQYF. The full variable domain, completed using reference TRBV7-9 and TRBJ2-7, is DTGVSQNPRHKITKRGQNVTFRCDPISEHNRLYWYRQTLGQGPEFLTYFQNEAQLEKSRLLSDRFSAERPKGSFSTLEIQRTEQGDSAMYLCASSPSGDEQYFGPGTRLTVT.

About this clonotype itself: A much larger clone sits a single nucleotide away, making a read error possible. Since no conserved phenylalanine or tryptophan closes the CDR3, a read error is the likely cause. Here the CDR3 reads CASSLAADTQYL. CDR3 coding DNA: TGTGCCAGCAGCTTAGCAGCAGATACGCAGTATCTT. The rearrangement joins TRBV7-9 to TRBJ2-3; the D is unclear. Germline lookup yields CDR1 SEHNR and CDR2 FQNEAQ (reference sequence). The CDR3 runs to 12 residues. V was clipped by 0 bases and J by 4 bases, with 2 bases between them.

The sample holds many counts of this clonotype. This chain joins TRBV7-6 and TRBJ2-5; 8 bases are shared with TRBD1. With V trimmed by 5 bases and J by 5 bases, 10 bases remained unmatched. The CDR3 contains 15 residues. Germline CDR1 SGHVS, CDR2 FNYEAQ. The DNA of the CDR3 is TGTGCCAGCAGCCCCAGACAGGGGTGGAGGGAGACCCAGTACTTC. Translated, it gives CASSPRQGWRETQYF.

The rearrangement joins TRBV6-6 to TRBJ2-1; 7 bases are shared with TRBD2. The CDR3 contains 13 residues. V was clipped by 4 bases and J by 7 bases; unmatched bases: 4. Germline loops: CDR1 MNHNY, CDR2 SVGAGI (reference sequence). CDR3 DNA sequence: TGTGCCAGCAGTTGGAGCGGGGAGAATGAGCAGTTCTTC. Translated: CASSWSGENEQFF.

Of note for this clonotype: A read error may be the cause here, since a much bigger clone is one base away. The chain uses TRBV27 and TRBJ1-5, with D perhaps matching TRBD1 (5 bases). The germline gives CDR1 MNHEY, CDR2 SMNVEV (reference sequence). The length of the CDR3 is 13 residues. V was clipped by 3 bases and J by 9 bases, with 12 bases between them. CDR3 coding DNA: TGTGCCAGCAGTTTCGGAGGGGATCGGCCCCAGCATTTT. Translated, it gives CASSFGGDRPQHF.

CDR3 nucleotide sequence: TGCAGTGCATTGACAGGGGTATCCTACGAGCAGTACTTC. Translated, it gives CSALTGVSYEQYF. The chain links TRBV20-1 to TRBJ2-7; 8 nucleotides align to TRBD1. This CDR3 is 13 amino acids long. CDR1 is DFQATT and CDR2 is SNEGSKA in the germline V gene (reference sequence). J gave up 1 base and V 6 bases, and 5 bases lay outside the gene matches.

In this sample, this clonotype turned up a few times. A much larger clonotype is one base distant, so this may be a read error. V usage is TRBV7-9 and J usage is TRBJ2-3; D is unclear. The CDR3 consists of 14 residues. With 8 bases removed from V and 4 bases from J, the gap between germline ends came to 16 bases. Germline CDR1 is SEHNR and CDR2 is FQNEAQ (reference sequence). This CDR3 reads CASGSPLLPDTQYF. The CDR3 DNA follows: TGTGCCAGCGGCTCCCCCCTGCTCCCAGATACGCAGTATTTT.

This clonotype was found many times. The chain has TRBV29-1 and TRBJ2-7; 9 nucleotides match TRBD1. Looked up from germline, CDR1 is SQVTM and CDR2 is ANQGSEA. The trim removed 7 bases at V and 2 bases at J, leaving 12 bases unmatched. The CDR3 length is 15 residues. The chain's CDR3 is CSAGAGTGNTYEQYF. The CDR3 nucleotides are TGCAGCGCTGGGGCCGGGACAGGGAATACCTACGAGCAGTACTTC.

This clonotype showed up many times. The chain carries TRBV5-6 and TRBJ2-7; either TRBD1 or TRBD2 may fit D (5 bases each). CDR3 size: 14 residues. V was clipped by 0 bases and J by 5 bases, with 12 bases between them. Looked up from germline, CDR1 is SGHDT and CDR2 is YYEEEE. CDR3 in DNA: TGTGCCAGCAGCTTGGAGGTCAGGGAGAACGAGCAGTACTTC. Its translation: CASSLEVRENEQYF.

This clonotype was recorded at least ten times. The rearrangement links TRBV7-6 to TRBJ2-5, with 10 bases that match TRBD2. CDR3 length equals 15 residues. Germline CDR1 SGHVS, CDR2 FNYEAQ. The J segment lost 1 base and the V segment lost 6 bases, leaving 5 bases of the junction unmatched. CDR3 sequence: CASRSTSGIQETQYF. The DNA for the CDR3 is TGTGCCAGCAGGTCTACTAGCGGGATCCAAGAGACCCAGTACTTC. Together with reference TRBV7-6 and TRBJ2-5, the CDR3 gives the full variable domain: GAGVSQSPRYKVTKRGQDVALRCDPISGHVSLYWYRQALGQGPEFLTYFNYEAQQDKSGLPNDRFSAERPEGSISTLTIQRTEQRDSAMYRCASRSTSGIQETQYFGPGTRLLVL.

This clonotype has ten or more counts. The CDR3 sequence is CATSRSRTGRTEAFF. As DNA, the CDR3 is TGTGCCACCAGCAGATCCCGGACAGGGCGCACTGAAGCTTTCTTT. The genes are TRBV15 and TRBJ1-1; 8 bases map to TRBD1. The V gene's germline CDR1 is LNHNV and CDR2 YYDKDF (reference sequence). The CDR3 runs to 15 residues. The V gene end was trimmed by 2 bases and the J gene end by 4 bases; junction bases not matched to a gene: 6.

About this clonotype: A much bigger clone sits one base away, suggesting this may be a read error. The V call is TRBV27, the J call TRBJ2-5, with D hard to call. Trimming removed 1 base at V and 1 base at J, with 7 bases between. CDR3 size: 14 residues. The germline V gene has CDR1 MNHEY and CDR2 SMNVEV (reference sequence). The CDR3 loop is CASSLWGCQETQYF. CDR3 DNA sequence: TGTGCCAGCAGTTTATGGGGATGCCAAGAGACCCAGTACTTC.

The CDR3 loop is CASSQDNSGPEYF. CDR3 nucleotide sequence: TGCGCCAGCAGCCAAGATAACTCAGGGCCCGAGTACTTC. The chain employs TRBV4-1 and TRBJ2-7; D is possibly TRBD1 (5 bases). The germline V gene has CDR1 MGHRA and CDR2 YSYEKL. V was shortened by 0 bases and J by 11 bases, with 14 bases between the two germline ends. This CDR3 comprises 13 residues.

This clonotype has only a few counts. Here the CDR3 DNA reads TGTGCCAGCAGGACTGGGTGGAGTAATGAAAAACTGTTTTTT. This sequence encodes CASRTGWSNEKLFF. The chain couples TRBV6-5 to TRBJ1-4, with D unclear. The V gene's germline CDR1 is MNHEY and CDR2 SVGAGI. CDR3 length: 14 residues. Trimming cost V 6 bases and J 4 bases, with 12 bases left between them.

This clonotype was observed at least ten times. The V and J genes are TRBV5-6 and TRBJ2-5; perhaps TRBD1 as D (5 bases). Germline values: CDR1 SGHDT, CDR2 YYEEEE. V was shortened by 0 bases and J by 4 bases, with 7 bases between the two germline ends. This CDR3 region has 13 residues. CDR3 coding DNA: TGTGCCAGCAGCTTGGTCCAGGGAGAGACCCAGTACTTC. Its translation is CASSLVQGETQYF.

The sample holds a few counts of this clonotype. The rearrangement joins TRBV4-1 to TRBJ2-2; D is perhaps TRBD1 or TRBD2 (5 bases each). V lost 2 bases to trimming and J lost 0 bases, with 13 bases between them. The V gene's germline CDR1 is MGHRA and CDR2 YSYEKL. The length of the CDR3 is 17 residues. CDR3 DNA: TGCGCCAGCAGCCAACCACCGGGGCTTCCGAACACCGGGGAGCTGTTTTTT. This translates into CASSQPPGLPNTGELFF.

By frequency in the sample, this clonotype is medium-sized. J is TRBJ2-7 and V is TRBV4-1; the D is unclear. CDR1 is MGHRA and CDR2 is YSYEKL in the germline V gene. The CDR3 contains 15 residues. V lost 0 bases to trimming and J lost 2 bases, with 11 bases between them. Written as DNA, the CDR3 is TGCGCCAGCAGCCAAGAAGGTGGCCGGACCTACGAGCAGTACTTC. It is translated as CASSQEGGRTYEQYF.

Only one count was recorded for this clonotype. The chain joins TRBV27 to TRBJ1-5, with 9 nucleotides matching TRBD1. V trimming: 3 bases; J trimming: 0 bases; junction bases outside the gene matches: 15. The germline V gene has CDR1 MNHEY and CDR2 SMNVEV (reference sequence). CDR3 length: 20 residues. The CDR3 region is CASSFPYLTGTGFSNQPQHF. CDR3 in DNA: TGTGCCAGCAGTTTCCCCTACCTTACCGGGACAGGGTTTAGCAATCAGCCCCAGCATTTT.

Ten or more counts support this clonotype. The V and J genes are TRBV20-1 and TRBJ2-7; D is perhaps TRBD1 or TRBD2 (6 bases each). CDR1 DFQATT and CDR2 SNEGSKA come from the germline V gene (reference sequence). The CDR3 sequence is 14 residues long. V gave up 0 bases and J gave up 2 bases, with 11 bases separating them. The chain's CDR3 is CSARERGHPYEQYF. The CDR3 nucleotides are TGCAGTGCTAGAGAGCGGGGACACCCCTACGAGCAGTACTTC.

This clonotype was counted ten times or more. The V and J genes are TRBV6-1 and TRBJ1-5; 12 bases agree with TRBD1. The CDR3 loop spans 20 amino acids. CDR1 is MNHNS and CDR2 is SASEGT in the germline V gene. The V segment lost 3 bases and the J segment 0 bases; nucleotides outside the gene matches: 12. The CDR3 nucleotides are TGTGCCAGCAGTGATAATTCCGGGACAGGGGGCTTCGGTAGCAATCAGCCCCAGCATTTT. It is translated as CASSDNSGTGGFGSNQPQHF.

There are many counts of this clonotype. V and J are TRBV4-3 and TRBJ2-1; a weak D match, TRBD2 (6 bases). The CDR3 spans 16 residues. Trimming left V 4 bases short and J 3 bases short, with 16 bases between. The germline V gene has CDR1 LGHNA and CDR2 YSLEER. The CDR3 loop reads CASSRSRAGYYNEQFF. DNA of the CDR3: TGCGCCAGCAGCCGATCGCGGGCGGGGTACTACAATGAGCAGTTCTTC.

This clonotype was detected ten times or more. The J gene is TRBJ2-3, the V gene TRBV11-2; perhaps TRBD1 as D (6 bases). Trimming cost V 2 bases and J 4 bases, with 10 bases left between them. Per the germline V gene, CDR1 is SGHAT and CDR2 is FQNNGV. The CDR3 contains 14 residues. CDR3 amino acids: CASSLLQGADTQYF. The DNA for the CDR3 is TGTGCCAGCAGCTTATTACAGGGCGCAGATACGCAGTATTTT.

Ten or more counts support this clonotype. This chain joins TRBV19 and TRBJ2-1; tentative D call: TRBD1 (6 bases). Per germline, CDR1 LNHDA and CDR2 SQIVND (reference sequence). The CDR3 contains 16 residues. The ends were cut back, 3 bases at V and 3 bases at J, with 15 bases in the middle. The CDR3 is CASSIGGRGLYNEQFF. The CDR3, as DNA: TGTGCCAGTAGTATCGGCGGCAGGGGTCTCTACAATGAGCAGTTCTTC.

In its sample, this clonotype was seen many times. This sequence joins TRBV19 and TRBJ2-1; D may be TRBD2 (6 bases). Germline assignment: CDR1 LNHDA and CDR2 SQIVND (reference sequence). The CDR3 length is 14 residues. V was shortened by 5 bases and J by 10 bases, with 18 bases between the two germline ends. The CDR3 bases are TGTGCCAGTAGTCCCCGTGGAGGGGTGGAGGAGCAGTTCTTC. Residues: CASSPRGGVEEQFF.

This chain uses TRBV6-2 or TRBV6-3 with TRBJ2-1; 8 positions match TRBD1. The CDR3 consists of 17 residues. After removal of 7 bases from V and 7 bases from J, the junction contained 18 bases not matched to a gene. Germline V CDR1 and CDR2: MNHEY, SVGEGT. DNA of the CDR3: TGTGCCAGCACCTTACTGCGCGGGCAGGGGGCGCGGAATGAGCAGTTCTTC. Translation: CASTLLRGQGARNEQFF.

Worth noting for this clonotype: The junction shows a germline mismatch at one end, possibly a read error. The rearrangement uses TRBV6-5 and TRBJ2-7; D possibly corresponds to TRBD2 (6 bases). The CDR3 is made up of 13 amino acids. Germline V gene data show CDR1 as MNHEY and CDR2 as SVGAGI. The chain's CDR3 is CASSITGGYKQCF. DNA of the CDR3: TGTGCCAGCAGTATTACTGGGGGGTACAAGCAGTGCTTC.